These 27 T cell receptor beta chains came from one sample sequenced in a study of early T cells in non-severe SARS-CoV-2 infection. Using its own MiXCR run on the 5' RACE reads, TCRdb lists one record per CDR3 protein. The table includes 45,000 to 55,000 distinct CDR3 sequences, around 6.9% detected once. The source was whole blood, collected at baseline. The origin of the receptors is an adult who was a healthcare worker with PCR-confirmed SARS-CoV-2 infection or an uninfected control (not recorded which).

This clonotype was counted ten times or more. V usage is TRBV2 and J usage is TRBJ1-6, with D uncertain. V gave up 2 bases and J gave up 8 bases, with 16 bases separating them. Germline CDR1 SNHLY, CDR2 FYNNEI. The CDR3 covers 16 residues. CDR3 sequence: CASSERIGRADSPLHF. DNA for the CDR3: TGTGCCAGCAGTGAAAGGATCGGGCGGGCGGATTCACCCCTCCACTTT.

This clonotype is a singleton in its sample. Its ends do not fully match the called genes, so a read error is possible. The chain has TRBV28 and TRBJ2-6, with D possibly TRBD1 on 6 matching bases. Germline V lookup: CDR1 MDHEN, CDR2 SYDVKM. CDR3 size: 16 residues. The CDR3 nucleotides are TGTGTCAGCAGTCAGAACACAGGGAGAGGGGCCAACGTCCTGACTTTC. Translated: CVSSQNTGRGANVLTF.

This clonotype has a count of ten or more. This rearrangement joins TRBV7-2 to TRBJ2-5, with a tentative D call TRBD2 (6 bases). This CDR3 is 16 amino acids long. Trimming removed 1 base from V and 2 bases from J, with 14 bases in between. Germline CDR1 reads SGHTA; CDR2 reads FQGNSA. The DNA for the CDR3 is TGTGCCAGCAGCTTAGGGTGGGGAGGAACACAAGAGACCCAGTACTTC. This sequence encodes CASSLGWGGTQETQYF. The variable domain in full, completed from reference TRBV7-2 and TRBJ2-5, reads GAGVSQSPSNKVTEKGKDVELRCDPISGHTALYWYRQSLGQGLEFLIYFQGNSAPDKSGLPSDRFSAERTGGSVSTLTIQRTQQEDSAVYLCASSLGWGGTQETQYFGPGTRLLVL.

This clonotype was recorded many times. The rearrangement links TRBV19 to TRBJ2-1, with 7 bases fitting TRBD1. The CDR3 is made up of 16 amino acids. Germline V CDR1 and CDR2: LNHDA, SQIVND (reference sequence). V lost 4 bases, J lost 2 bases, and 8 bases stayed unmatched. The CDR3 nucleotides read TGTGCCAGTAGTACAAGACAGGGTTACACCTACAATGAGCAGTTCTTC. As protein: CASSTRQGYTYNEQFF.

The rearrangement uses TRBV6-5 and TRBJ1-2; tentatively, D is TRBD1 (6 bases). The CDR3 is 15 amino acids. Germline V CDR1 and CDR2: MNHEY, SVGAGI. Between the trimmed V and J ends, which lost 6 bases and 0 bases, there was a span of 14 bases. The chain's CDR3 is CASREAGVANYGYTF. DNA for the CDR3: TGTGCCAGCAGGGAAGCAGGGGTCGCTAACTATGGCTACACCTTC.

The chain is built from TRBV5-6 and TRBJ2-7, with D unresolved. This CDR3 has 14 amino acids. V lost 6 bases and J lost 2, with 15 bases in between. Germline CDR1 reads SGHDT; CDR2 reads YYEEEE. The CDR3 DNA reads as TGTGCCAGCACCTTTCTGCTTGTTCCCTACGAGCAGTACTTC. Translating it yields CASTFLLVPYEQYF. Using reference TRBV5-6 and TRBJ2-7 for the parts outside the CDR3, the full variable domain is DAGVTQSPTHLIKTRGQQVTLRCSPKSGHDTVSWYQQALGQGPQFIFQYYEEEERQRGNFPDRFSGHQFPNYSSELNVNALLLGDSALYLCASTFLLVPYEQYFGPGTRLTVT.

The chain is built from TRBV20-1 and TRBJ2-5; no definite D call. This CDR3 has 12 amino acids. Germline V gene lookup returns CDR1 DFQATT and CDR2 SNEGSKA (reference sequence). V lost 5 bases, J lost 2 bases, and 9 bases lay in between. The DNA for the CDR3 is TGCAGTGCTGACGCGAGGCAAGAGACCCAGTACTTC. Its protein is CSADARQETQYF.

This clonotype was observed at least ten times. This chain connects TRBV5-1 to TRBJ1-1; D gene ambiguous. CDR1 is SGHRS and CDR2 is YFSETQ in the germline V gene. The CDR3 is made up of 14 amino acids. Between the trimmed V and J ends, which lost 5 bases and 2 bases, there was a span of 13 bases. The CDR3, as DNA: TGCGCCAGCAGACCCCACCGGGGTAACACTGAAGCTTTCTTT. This gives the protein CASRPHRGNTEAFF. The complete variable domain, with remaining parts taken from reference TRBV5-1 and TRBJ1-1, reads KAGVTQTPRYLIKTRGQQVTLSCSPISGHRSVSWYQQTPGQGLQFLFEYFSETQRNKGNFPGRFSGRQFSNSRSEMNVSTLELGDSALYLCASRPHRGNTEAFFGQGTRLTVV.

This clonotype was counted at least ten times. The chain has TRBV10-3 and TRBJ2-2; 7 positions agree with TRBD1. V was clipped by 3 bases and J by 4 bases; unmatched bases: 17. The CDR3 runs to 19 residues. CDR1 and CDR2 (germline): ENHRY, SYGVKD. The CDR3 nucleotides are TGTGCCATCAGTGATATTAAGGGGGCCGAAGACACGCCCACCGGGGAGCTGTTTTTT. It specifies CAISDIKGAEDTPTGELFF.

This clonotype has only a few counts. The chain has TRBV5-1 and TRBJ2-4, with TRBD1 matching over 8 bases. CDR1 and CDR2 (germline): SGHRS, YFSETQ. J gave up 6 bases and V 1 base, and 12 bases lay outside the gene matches. This CDR3 region has 17 residues. The CDR3 sequence: CASSLRAGSRGRNIQYF. Here the CDR3 DNA reads TGCGCCAGCAGCTTGAGGGCGGGTTCCAGGGGGCGAAACATTCAGTACTTC.

This clonotype has just a few counts. The CDR3 nucleotides are TGCGCCAGCAGCCAAGGGACAGGGGGAACCTACGAGCAGTACTTC. Translated: CASSQGTGGTYEQYF. The V gene is TRBV4-1, the J gene TRBJ2-7; TRBD1 agrees at 10 bases. The J segment lost 2 bases and the V segment lost 1 base, leaving 2 bases of the junction unmatched. CDR3 size: 15 residues. CDR1 and CDR2 (germline): MGHRA, YSYEKL.

The sample holds many counts of this clonotype. This sequence joins TRBV4-3 and TRBJ2-3, with 12 bases fitting TRBD2. Looked up from germline, CDR1 is LGHNA and CDR2 is YSLEER. Germline trimming cut 4 bases from V and 1 base from J; bases unmatched to any gene: 6. The length of the CDR3 is 17 residues. The CDR3 sequence: CASSRRLAGDRTDTQYF. Here the CDR3 DNA reads TGCGCCAGCAGCCGCCGACTAGCGGGGGACCGCACAGATACGCAGTATTTT.

This clonotype was recorded a few times. V usage is TRBV29-1 and J usage is TRBJ2-7; 7 nucleotides match TRBD1. The CDR3 runs to 14 residues. The V gene end was trimmed by 7 bases and the J gene end by 9 bases; junction bases not matched to a gene: 18. CDR1 and CDR2 from the germline V gene are SQVTM and ANQGSEA. CDR3 nucleotide sequence: TGCAGCGCCGCGGCGTGGGACAGACGGGACGGGCAGTACTTC. Translating gives CSAAAWDRRDGQYF.

This clonotype was picked up many times. This chain joins TRBV7-6 and TRBJ1-5; 8 bases map to TRBD1. The CDR3 has 17 amino acids. The germline V gene encodes CDR1 SGHVS and CDR2 FNYEAQ. The trim removed 5 bases at V and 6 bases at J, leaving 15 bases unmatched. The DNA of the CDR3 is TGTGCCAGCAGCCTGATCCCTGGGACAGGCGTGAGTCAGCCCCAGCATTTT. It translates to CASSLIPGTGVSQPQHF.

This clonotype was counted only a few times. This sequence joins TRBV30 and TRBJ1-5; the D gene is possibly TRBD1 (6 bases). The CDR3 is 15 amino acids. Germline CDR1 GTSNPN, CDR2 SVGIG (reference sequence). With 2 bases removed from V and 3 bases from J, the gap between germline ends came to 14 bases. The CDR3 DNA reads as TGTGCCTGGAGTCGTAAGGGGGGGATCAATCAGCCCCAGCATTTT. Residues: CAWSRKGGINQPQHF. The complete variable domain, with remaining parts taken from reference TRBV30 and TRBJ1-5, reads SQTIHQWPATLVQPVGSPLSLECTVEGTSNPNLYWYRQAAGRGLQLLFYSVGIGQISSEVPQNLSASRPQDRQFILSSKKLLLSDSGFYLCAWSRKGGINQPQHFGDGTRLSIL.

The CDR3 region is CSALETGGVRYEQYF. For the CDR3, the DNA is TGCAGCGCCTTAGAGACGGGGGGCGTTCGCTACGAGCAGTACTTC. The chain joins TRBV20-1 to TRBJ2-7; D may be TRBD2 (7 bases). This CDR3 has 15 residues. Looked up from germline, CDR1 is DFQATT and CDR2 is SNEGSKA (reference sequence).

This clonotype was seen many times. This chain connects TRBV7-2 to TRBJ1-2, with a possible D match to TRBD1 (6 bases). V lost 1 base and J 6 bases, leaving 12 bases between the germline ends. The CDR3 has 14 amino acids. Germline V gives CDR1 SGHTA, CDR2 FQGNSA. CDR3 sequence reads: CASSLDQGLDGYTF. DNA for the CDR3: TGTGCCAGCAGCTTAGATCAGGGGCTGGATGGCTACACCTTC.

This clonotype was detected many times. V is TRBV29-1 and J is TRBJ1-1; possibly TRBD1 for D (6 bases). Germline loops: CDR1 SQVTM, CDR2 ANQGSEA. The ends were cut back, 1 base at V and 5 bases at J, with 11 bases in the middle. The CDR3 runs 13 residues. CDR3 in DNA: TGCAGCGTTGAAGGGGGGCTGGGGACTGAAGCTTTCTTT. Protein sequence: CSVEGGLGTEAFF.

There are many counts of this clonotype. The chain has TRBV11-2 and TRBJ2-7, with D maybe TRBD2 (6 bases). The V gene lost 5 bases and the J gene lost 0 bases, with 17 bases spanning the gap. This CDR3 has 16 amino acids. Germline loops: CDR1 SGHAT, CDR2 FQNNGV. The CDR3 spells CASSHRRGPSSYEQYF. DNA for the CDR3: TGTGCCAGCAGCCACCGGCGGGGTCCAAGCTCCTACGAGCAGTACTTC. The whole variable domain, remainder taken from reference TRBV11-2 and TRBJ2-7, is EAGVAQSPRYKIIEKRQSVAFWCNPISGHATLYWYQQILGQGPKLLIQFQNNGVVDDSQLPKDRFSAERLKGVDSTLKIQPAKLEDSAVYLCASSHRRGPSSYEQYFGPGTRLTVT.

This clonotype was seen at least ten times. The J gene is TRBJ2-5, the V gene TRBV13; 13 positions agree with TRBD2. V lost 2 bases and J lost 1; bases outside the gene matches: 1. The CDR3 has 16 amino acids. Germline-derived CDR1 and CDR2 are PRHDT and FYEKMQ (reference sequence). As DNA, the CDR3 is TGTGCCAGCAGCTTAACTAGCGGGGGGGTCCAAGAGACCCAGTACTTC. This gives the protein CASSLTSGGVQETQYF.

This clonotype was counted ten times or more. This chain uses TRBV7-2 with TRBJ2-5; 10 positions match TRBD2. CDR3 length equals 16 residues. CDR1 and CDR2 (germline): SGHTA, FQGNSA. Trimming removed 5 bases from V and 1 base from J; junction bases left unmatched: 7. The CDR3 reads CASSPSLAGAQETQYF. CDR3 DNA sequence: TGTGCCAGCAGCCCCTCGCTAGCGGGGGCCCAAGAGACCCAGTACTTC. The full variable domain, its missing parts supplied by reference TRBV7-2 and TRBJ2-5, is GAGVSQSPSNKVTEKGKDVELRCDPISGHTALYWYRQSLGQGLEFLIYFQGNSAPDKSGLPSDRFSAERTGGSVSTLTIQRTQQEDSAVYLCASSPSLAGAQETQYFGPGTRLLVL.

This clonotype was seen repeatedly, ten times or more. This chain joins TRBV14 and TRBJ2-3; D is undetermined. The CDR3 length is 19 residues. Trimming removed 0 bases at V and 1 base at J, with 20 bases between. CDR1 SGHDN and CDR2 FVKESK come from the germline V gene. The CDR3 nucleotides read TGTGCCAGCAGCCAAGATCGGGCAGGTGTACCGAATCGCACAGATACGCAGTATTTT. It translates to CASSQDRAGVPNRTDTQYF.

A few counts support this clonotype. The chain combines TRBV5-5 with TRBJ2-1; D might be TRBD2 (5 bases). The CDR3 covers 15 residues. V lost 0 bases and J lost 1, with 8 bases in between. Germline V CDR1 and CDR2: SGHKS, YYEKEE (reference sequence). The CDR3 nucleotides read TGTGCCAGCAGCTTGGTTGGAGGATCCTACAATGAGCAGTTCTTC. Translation: CASSLVGGSYNEQFF.

This clonotype occurred many times. This chain uses TRBV20-1 with TRBJ1-1, with 9 positions matching TRBD1. CDR1 DFQATT and CDR2 SNEGSKA come from the germline V gene (reference sequence). This CDR3 region has 14 residues. The junction had 5 bases not matched to a gene; V was cut back by 2 bases and J by 4 bases. CDR3: CSARRLGQGTEAFF. The CDR3, as DNA: TGCAGTGCTAGACGGTTGGGACAGGGCACTGAAGCTTTCTTT.

This clonotype has ten or more counts. The CDR3 reads CASRLMNTEAFF. The CDR3 DNA follows: TGTGCCAGCAGATTGATGAACACTGAAGCTTTCTTT. V usage is TRBV12-3 or TRBV12-4 and J usage is TRBJ1-1, with D unclear. The CDR3 consists of 12 residues. Trimming cost V 6 bases and J 0 bases, with 5 bases left between them.

The chain links TRBV4-3 to TRBJ2-7; 7 nucleotides line up with TRBD1. V shed 3 bases and J 11 bases; nucleotides not matched to a gene: 10. Germline V lookup: CDR1 LGHNA, CDR2 YSLEER. This CDR3 comprises 13 residues. For the CDR3, the DNA is TGCGCCAGCAGCCATCAACCGGGACAGCGAGAGTACTTC. Translation: CASSHQPGQREYF.

This clonotype was detected many times. The chain recombines TRBV7-2 with TRBJ2-3; 11 bases match TRBD2. Germline-derived CDR1 and CDR2 are SGHTA and FQGNSA. V was clipped by 1 base and J by 5 bases; unmatched bases: 5. The CDR3 has 16 amino acids. CDR3 loop: CASSLGIAGGKDTQYF. The CDR3 nucleotides read TGTGCCAGCAGCTTAGGGATAGCGGGGGGGAAAGATACGCAGTATTTT.